This T cell receptor (beta chain) was recovered during a study of blood T cell repertoires in COVID-19. CDR1 and CDR2 from the germline V gene are SQVTM and ANQGSEA. CDR3 length equals 13 residues. V was cut by 7 bases and J by 5 bases, with 17 bases left in between. Generated by immunoSEQ multiplex PCR, the TCRdb table keeps only in-frame clones and is missing some. The top ten clones hold over 9.5% of a sample with about 210,000 clones, around 80% of them seen once. The origin of this receptor is a middle-aged woman with acute or convalescent COVID-19. The sample consisted of peripheral blood. V gene TRBV29-1 combines with J gene TRBJ2-5; D is undetermined. The DNA for the CDR3 is TGCAGCGCCGCGTCGGCGGTCGGGGAGACCCAGTACTTC. Protein: CSAASAVGETQYF. Looking up the rest from reference TRBV29-1 and TRBJ2-5 gives the full variable domain: SAVISQKPSRDICQRGTSLTIQCQVDSQVTMMFWYRQQPGQSLTLIATANQGSEATYESGFVIDKFPISRPNLTFSTLTVSNMSPEDSSIYLCSAASAVGETQYFGPGTRLLVL.